This TCR beta chain was sequenced during a study of vaccination effects on CD4 cells after COVID-19. Regarding this clone: Its antigen is unknown.

Measured with immunoSEQ multiplex PCR; TCRdb has only the in-frame clones, and not every one. The table includes tens of thousands of clones, approximately 63% detected once. Viral peptide pools were used in the ViraFEST assay to expand antigen-specific CD4+ T cells, and sequencing came afterward. After about 10 days in culture, the CD4+ T cells were isolated. On day 3 and again on day 7, half the medium was replaced with IL-2 medium. This TCR derives from a human donor who received a COVID-19 vaccine. The sample in question was CD4+ T cells from PBMCs cultured with HCoV-229E spike peptides, obtained before COVID-19 vaccination.

The CDR3 protein is CAWSADSYNEQFF. In DNA, the CDR3 is TGTGCCTGGAGTGCAGACTCCTACAATGAGCAGTTCTTC. The gene calls are TRBV30 and TRBJ2-1, with D unclear. This CDR3 spans 13 amino acids. CDR1 is GTSNPN and CDR2 is SVGIG in the germline V gene (reference sequence). V gave up 1 base and J gave up 0 bases, with 4 bases separating them.